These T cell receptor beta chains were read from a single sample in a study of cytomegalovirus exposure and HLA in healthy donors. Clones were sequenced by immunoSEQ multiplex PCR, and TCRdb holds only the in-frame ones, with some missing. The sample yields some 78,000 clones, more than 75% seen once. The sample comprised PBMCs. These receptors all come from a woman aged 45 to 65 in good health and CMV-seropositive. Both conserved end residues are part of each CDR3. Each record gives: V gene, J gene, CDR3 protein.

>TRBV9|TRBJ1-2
CASHRAGSPYGYTF
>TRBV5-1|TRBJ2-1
CASSFGLAGGGSTEQFF
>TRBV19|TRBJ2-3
CASSKRGTDTQYF
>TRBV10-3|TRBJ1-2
CAIGRGDYGYTF
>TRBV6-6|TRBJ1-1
CATRDRRDTEAFF
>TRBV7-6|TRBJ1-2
CASSMGQLKGYTF
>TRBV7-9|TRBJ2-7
CASSLGGGTGGYEQYF
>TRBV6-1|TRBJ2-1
CASREAGGNEQFF
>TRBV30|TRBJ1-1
CARAGDDTEAFF
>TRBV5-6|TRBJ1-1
CASSWSVTEAFF
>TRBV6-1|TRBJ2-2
CASSEGNRVGGELFF
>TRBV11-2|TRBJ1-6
CASSTRSGTGDSYNSPLHF
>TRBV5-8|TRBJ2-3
CASSLVGTAPHTQYF
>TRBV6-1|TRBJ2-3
CASLGGFSTDTQYF
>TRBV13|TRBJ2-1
CASSLLDLGGVSERGSYNEQFF
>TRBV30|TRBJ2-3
CAWTRLSGGLSTDTQYF
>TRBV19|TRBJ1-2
CASSIDNNYGYTF
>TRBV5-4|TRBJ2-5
CASSLPGRGGEETQYF
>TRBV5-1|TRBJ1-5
CASSLDPSGQPQHF
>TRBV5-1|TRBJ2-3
CASSPVRTSTDTQYF
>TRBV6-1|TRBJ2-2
CASSPITANTGELFF
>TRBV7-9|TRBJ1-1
CASRNTGNTEAFF
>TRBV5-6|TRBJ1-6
CASTPGQGVNNSPLHF
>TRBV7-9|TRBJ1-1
CASSLGLTGTPKAFF
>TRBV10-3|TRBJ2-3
CAIQTAYTDTQYF
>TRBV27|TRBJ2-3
CASSLSRDTQYF
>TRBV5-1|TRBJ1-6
CASSPRDSSSYNSPLHF
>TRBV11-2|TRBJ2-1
CASSLDIGGASNEQFF
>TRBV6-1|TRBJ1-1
CASSMTGGNTEAFF
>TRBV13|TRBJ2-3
CASSSRQGVSTDTQYF
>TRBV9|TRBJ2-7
CASSPTYLAGATYEQYF
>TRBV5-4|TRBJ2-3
CASLKESSTDTQYF
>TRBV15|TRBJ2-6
CATSPGQGASGANVLTF
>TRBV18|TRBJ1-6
CASSPGQGRGGNWNSPLHF
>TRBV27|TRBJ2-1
CATRDSGGLVEQFF
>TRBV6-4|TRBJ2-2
CASSDVGGFDTGELFF
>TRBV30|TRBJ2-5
CAGRTGGYWETQYF
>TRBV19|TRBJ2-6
CASTARGSSGANVLTF
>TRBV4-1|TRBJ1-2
CASSQDRTALNYGYTF
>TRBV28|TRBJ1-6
CASRPRLLDRKNSPLHF
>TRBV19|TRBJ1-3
CASQKWARESGNTIYF
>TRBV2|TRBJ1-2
CASSEGQGANYGYTF
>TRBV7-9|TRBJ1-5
CASSSGGSNQPQHF